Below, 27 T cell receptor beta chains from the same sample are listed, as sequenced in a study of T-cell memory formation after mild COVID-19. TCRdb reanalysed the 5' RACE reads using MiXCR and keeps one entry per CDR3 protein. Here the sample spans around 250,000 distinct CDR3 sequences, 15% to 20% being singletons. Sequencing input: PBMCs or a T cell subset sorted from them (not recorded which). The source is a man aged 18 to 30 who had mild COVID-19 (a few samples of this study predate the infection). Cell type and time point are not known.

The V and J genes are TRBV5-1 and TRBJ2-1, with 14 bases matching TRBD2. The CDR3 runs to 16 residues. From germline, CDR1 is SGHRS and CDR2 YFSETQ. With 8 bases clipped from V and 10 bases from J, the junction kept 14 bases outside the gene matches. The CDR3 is CASSTSGGALADEQFF. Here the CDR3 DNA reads TGCGCCAGTTCGACTAGCGGGGGGGCTCTGGCCGACGAGCAGTTCTTC.

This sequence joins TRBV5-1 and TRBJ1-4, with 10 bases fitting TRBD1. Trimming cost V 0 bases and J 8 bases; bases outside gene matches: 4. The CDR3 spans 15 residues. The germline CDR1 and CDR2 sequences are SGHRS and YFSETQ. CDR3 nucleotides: TGCGCCAGCAGCTTGGCCGGGACAGGGGAGGAAAAACTGTTTTTT. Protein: CASSLAGTGEEKLFF. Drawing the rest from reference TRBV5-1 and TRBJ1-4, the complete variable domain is KAGVTQTPRYLIKTRGQQVTLSCSPISGHRSVSWYQQTPGQGLQFLFEYFSETQRNKGNFPGRFSGRQFSNSRSEMNVSTLELGDSALYLCASSLAGTGEEKLFFGSGTQLSVL.

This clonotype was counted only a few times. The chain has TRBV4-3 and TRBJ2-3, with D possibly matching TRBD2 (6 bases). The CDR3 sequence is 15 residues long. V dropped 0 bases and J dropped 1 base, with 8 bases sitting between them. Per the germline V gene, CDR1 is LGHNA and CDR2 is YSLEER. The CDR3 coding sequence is TGCGCCAGCAGCCAAGACGGCGGGGGCACAGATACGCAGTATTTT. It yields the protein CASSQDGGGTDTQYF.

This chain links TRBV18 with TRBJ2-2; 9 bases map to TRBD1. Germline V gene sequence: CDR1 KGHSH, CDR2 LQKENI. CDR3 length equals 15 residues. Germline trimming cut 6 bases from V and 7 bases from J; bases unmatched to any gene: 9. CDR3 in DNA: TGTGCCAGCTCGTCCAACAGGGGGCGAATCGGGGAGCTGTTTTTT. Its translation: CASSSNRGRIGELFF.

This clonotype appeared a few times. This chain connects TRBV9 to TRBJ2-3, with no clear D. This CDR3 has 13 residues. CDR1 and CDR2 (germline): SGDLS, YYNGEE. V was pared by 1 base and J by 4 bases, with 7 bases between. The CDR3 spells CASSVFGADTQYF. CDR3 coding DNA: TGTGCCAGCAGCGTATTTGGAGCAGATACGCAGTATTTT.

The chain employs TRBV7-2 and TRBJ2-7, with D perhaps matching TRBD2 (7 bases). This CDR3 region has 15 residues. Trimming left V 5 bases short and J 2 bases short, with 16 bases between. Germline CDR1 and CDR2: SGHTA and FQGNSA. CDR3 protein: CASSPGRGRTYEQYF. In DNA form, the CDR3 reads TGTGCCAGCAGCCCGGGGAGGGGGAGGACCTACGAGCAGTACTTC. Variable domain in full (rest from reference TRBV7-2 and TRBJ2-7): GAGVSQSPSNKVTEKGKDVELRCDPISGHTALYWYRQSLGQGLEFLIYFQGNSAPDKSGLPSDRFSAERTGGSVSTLTIQRTQQEDSAVYLCASSPGRGRTYEQYFGPGTRLTVT.

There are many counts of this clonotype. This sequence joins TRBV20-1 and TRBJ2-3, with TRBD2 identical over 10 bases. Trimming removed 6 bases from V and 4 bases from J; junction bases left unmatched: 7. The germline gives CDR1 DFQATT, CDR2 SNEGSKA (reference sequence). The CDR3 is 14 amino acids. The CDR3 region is CSALSGGGPDTQYF. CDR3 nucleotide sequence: TGCAGTGCCCTCAGCGGGGGGGGCCCAGATACGCAGTATTTT.

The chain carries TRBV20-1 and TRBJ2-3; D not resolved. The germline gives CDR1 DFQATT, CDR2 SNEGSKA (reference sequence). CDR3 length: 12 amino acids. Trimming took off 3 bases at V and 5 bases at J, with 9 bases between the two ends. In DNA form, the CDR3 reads TGCAGTGCTAGCGGGTTGGGAGATACGCAGTATTTT. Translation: CSASGLGDTQYF.

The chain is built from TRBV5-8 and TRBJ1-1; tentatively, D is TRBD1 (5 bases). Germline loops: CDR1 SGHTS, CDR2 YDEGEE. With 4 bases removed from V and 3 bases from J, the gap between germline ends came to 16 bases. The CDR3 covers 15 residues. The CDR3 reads CASSTWGLADTEAFF. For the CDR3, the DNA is TGTGCCAGCAGCACGTGGGGGTTAGCGGACACTGAAGCTTTCTTT.

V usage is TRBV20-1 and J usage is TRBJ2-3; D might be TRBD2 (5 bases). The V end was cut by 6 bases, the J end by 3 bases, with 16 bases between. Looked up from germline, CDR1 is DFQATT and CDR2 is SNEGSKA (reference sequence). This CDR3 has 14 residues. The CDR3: CSAYFRTGTDTQYF. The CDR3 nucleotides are TGCAGTGCGTACTTTCGGACGGGGACAGATACGCAGTATTTT.

The chain's CDR3 is CASSLYVGDRYTEAFF. The CDR3 DNA is TGTGCCAGCAGCTTATACGTCGGGGACCGGTACACTGAAGCTTTCTTT. The chain uses TRBV7-9 and TRBJ1-1, with D maybe TRBD1 (5 bases). V was trimmed by 2 bases and J by 3 bases, leaving 16 bases between them. This CDR3 has 16 amino acids. Germline loops: CDR1 SEHNR, CDR2 FQNEAQ (reference sequence).

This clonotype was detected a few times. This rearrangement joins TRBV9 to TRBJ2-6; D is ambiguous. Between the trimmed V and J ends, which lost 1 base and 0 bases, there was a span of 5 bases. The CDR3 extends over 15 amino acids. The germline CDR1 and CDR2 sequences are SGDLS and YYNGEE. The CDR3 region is CASSVPRSGANVLTF. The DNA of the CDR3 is TGTGCCAGCAGCGTACCCCGCTCTGGGGCCAACGTCCTGACTTTC.

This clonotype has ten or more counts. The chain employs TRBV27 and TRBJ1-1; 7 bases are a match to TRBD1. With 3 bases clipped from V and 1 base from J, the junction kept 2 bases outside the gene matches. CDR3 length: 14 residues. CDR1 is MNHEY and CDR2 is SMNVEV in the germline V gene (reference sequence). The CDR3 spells CASSFQGGNTEAFF. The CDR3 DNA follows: TGTGCCAGCAGTTTCCAGGGGGGGAACACTGAAGCTTTCTTT.

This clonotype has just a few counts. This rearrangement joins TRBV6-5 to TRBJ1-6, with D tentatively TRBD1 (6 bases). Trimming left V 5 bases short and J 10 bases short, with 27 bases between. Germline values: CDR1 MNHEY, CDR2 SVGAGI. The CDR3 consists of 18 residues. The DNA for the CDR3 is TGTGCCAGCAGTACCTCAAGAACCGGACAGAATGGCAGGTCACCCCTCCACTTT. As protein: CASSTSRTGQNGRSPLHF.

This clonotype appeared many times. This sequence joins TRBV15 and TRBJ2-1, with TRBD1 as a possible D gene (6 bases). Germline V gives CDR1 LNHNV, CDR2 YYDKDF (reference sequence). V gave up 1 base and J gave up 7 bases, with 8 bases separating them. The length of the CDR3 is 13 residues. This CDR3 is CATSRVQGNEQFF. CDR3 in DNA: TGTGCCACCAGCAGAGTCCAGGGGAATGAGCAGTTCTTC.

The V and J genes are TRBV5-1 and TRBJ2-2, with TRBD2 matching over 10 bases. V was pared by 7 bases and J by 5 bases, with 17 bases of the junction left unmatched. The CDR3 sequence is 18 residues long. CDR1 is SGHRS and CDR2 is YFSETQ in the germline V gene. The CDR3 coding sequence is TGCGCCAGCCGCCCAACCTCTAGCGGGGGCCCGAGGACCGGGGAGCTGTTTTTT. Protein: CASRPTSSGGPRTGELFF.

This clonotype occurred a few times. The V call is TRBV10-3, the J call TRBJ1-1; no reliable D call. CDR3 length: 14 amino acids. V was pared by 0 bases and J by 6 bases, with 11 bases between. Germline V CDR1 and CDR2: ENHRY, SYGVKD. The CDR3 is CAISESLGIAEAFF. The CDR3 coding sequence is TGTGCCATCAGTGAGTCCCTAGGTATCGCTGAAGCTTTCTTT.

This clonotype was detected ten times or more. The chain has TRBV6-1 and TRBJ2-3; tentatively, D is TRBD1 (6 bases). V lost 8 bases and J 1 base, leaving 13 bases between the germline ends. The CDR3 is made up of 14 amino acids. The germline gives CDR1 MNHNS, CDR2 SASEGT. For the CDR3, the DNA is TGTGCCAGCTTATGGAACAGGGGCACAGATACGCAGTATTTT. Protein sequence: CASLWNRGTDTQYF.

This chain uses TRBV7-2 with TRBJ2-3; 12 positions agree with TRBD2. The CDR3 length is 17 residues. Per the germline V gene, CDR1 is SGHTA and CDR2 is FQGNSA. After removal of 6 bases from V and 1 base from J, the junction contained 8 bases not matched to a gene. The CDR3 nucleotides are TGTGCCAGCAGAAGGCTAGCGGGGGGGCCTGGCACAGATACGCAGTATTTT. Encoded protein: CASRRLAGGPGTDTQYF.

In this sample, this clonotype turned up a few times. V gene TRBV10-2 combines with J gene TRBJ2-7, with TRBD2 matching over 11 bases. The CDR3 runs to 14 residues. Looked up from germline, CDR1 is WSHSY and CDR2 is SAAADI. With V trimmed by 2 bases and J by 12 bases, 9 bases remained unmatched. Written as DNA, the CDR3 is TGCGCCAGCAGTGAGACTAGCGGGGGCCCGGTAGTGTACTTC. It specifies CASSETSGGPVVYF.

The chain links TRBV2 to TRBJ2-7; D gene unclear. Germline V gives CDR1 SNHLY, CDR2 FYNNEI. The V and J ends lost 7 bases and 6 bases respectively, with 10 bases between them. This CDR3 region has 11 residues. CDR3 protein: CASNLRPEQYV. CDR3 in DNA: TGTGCCAGCAACCTAAGACCCGAGCAGTACGTC.

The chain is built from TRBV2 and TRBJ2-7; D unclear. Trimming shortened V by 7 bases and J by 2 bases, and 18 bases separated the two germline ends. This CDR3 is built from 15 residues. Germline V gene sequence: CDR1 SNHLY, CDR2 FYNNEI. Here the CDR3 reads CASNRVGLPAYEQYV. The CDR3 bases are TGTGCCAGCAACCGAGTAGGGCTTCCCGCCTACGAGCAGTACGTC.

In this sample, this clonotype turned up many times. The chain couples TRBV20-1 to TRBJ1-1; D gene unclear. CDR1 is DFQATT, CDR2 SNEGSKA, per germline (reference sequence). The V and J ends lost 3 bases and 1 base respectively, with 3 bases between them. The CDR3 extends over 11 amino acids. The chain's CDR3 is CSASRNTEAFF. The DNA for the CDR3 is TGCAGTGCTAGCAGGAACACTGAAGCTTTCTTT.

The CDR3 sequence: CASSLQGFGGGELFF. The CDR3 DNA sequence: TGTGCCAGCAGCTTACAGGGGTTCGGCGGCGGGGAGCTGTTTTTT. The chain joins TRBV5-6 to TRBJ2-2, with TRBD1 matching 7 bases. CDR1 is SGHDT, CDR2 YYEEEE, per germline. CDR3 length: 15 residues. V lost 2 bases and J lost 7; bases outside the gene matches: 8.

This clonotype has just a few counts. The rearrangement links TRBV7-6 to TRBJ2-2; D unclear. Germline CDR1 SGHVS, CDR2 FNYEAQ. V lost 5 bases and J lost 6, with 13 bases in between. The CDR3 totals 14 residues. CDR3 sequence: CASSLEANPGELFF. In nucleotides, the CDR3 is TGTGCCAGCAGCCTAGAAGCGAATCCCGGGGAGCTGTTTTTT. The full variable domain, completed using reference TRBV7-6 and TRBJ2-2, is GAGVSQSPRYKVTKRGQDVALRCDPISGHVSLYWYRQALGQGPEFLTYFNYEAQQDKSGLPNDRFSAERPEGSISTLTIQRTEQRDSAMYRCASSLEANPGELFFGEGSRLTVL.

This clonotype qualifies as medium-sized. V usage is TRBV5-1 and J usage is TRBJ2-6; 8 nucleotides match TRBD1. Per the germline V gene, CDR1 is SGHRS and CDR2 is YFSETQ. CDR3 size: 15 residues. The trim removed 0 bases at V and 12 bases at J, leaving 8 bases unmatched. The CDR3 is CASSLEWTGMGVLTF. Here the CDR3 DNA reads TGCGCCAGCAGCTTGGAATGGACAGGGATGGGCGTCCTGACTTTC.

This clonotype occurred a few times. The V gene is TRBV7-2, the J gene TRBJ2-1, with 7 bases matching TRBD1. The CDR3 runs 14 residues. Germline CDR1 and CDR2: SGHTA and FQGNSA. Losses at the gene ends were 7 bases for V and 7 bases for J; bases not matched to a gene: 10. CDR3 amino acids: CASIQGGAMNEQFF. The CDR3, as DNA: TGTGCCAGCATCCAAGGGGGCGCTATGAATGAGCAGTTCTTC.